The entry below gives a single T cell receptor (beta chain) sequence along with its context. Its antigen is not known. The source of the sample is a study of EBV T-cell therapy then PD-1 blockade in nasopharyngeal carcinoma. Assay: immunoSEQ multiplex PCR; the TCRdb copy retains only in-frame clones and omits some. This sample has 22,000 or so clones, with approximately 83% found just once. Between the trimmed V and J ends, which lost 5 bases and 0 bases, there was a span of 13 bases. CDR1 is SEHNR and CDR2 is FQNEAQ in the germline V gene (reference sequence). The CDR3 is 15 amino acids. The sample's treatment: AdE1-LMPpoly-expanded autologous EBV-specific T-cell therapy followed by anti-PD-1 nivolumab.

The specimen comprised CD8+ T cells from blood, sampled at day -245 from a patient whose treatment included autologous EBV-specific T cells and nivolumab. This sequence joins TRBV7-9 and TRBJ1-1; TRBD1 might be the D (5 bases). The source is a man in his forties with nasopharyngeal carcinoma. CDR3 sequence reads: CASSGDRDLNTEAFF. CDR3 in DNA: TGTGCCAGCAGCGGGGACCGGGACTTGAACACTGAAGCTTTCTTT. Full variable domain (missing parts from reference TRBV7-9 and TRBJ1-1): DTGVSQNPRHKITKRGQNVTFRCDPISEHNRLYWYRQTLGQGPEFLTYFQNEAQLEKSRLLSDRFSAERPKGSFSTLEIQRTEQGDSAMYLCASSGDRDLNTEAFFGQGTRLTVV.